Below, 18 T cell receptor beta chains from the same sample are listed, as sequenced in a study of chemoradiotherapy in HPV16-positive cancers. Assay used: immunoSEQ multiplex PCR; TCRdb lists only in-frame clones, some missing. The data show some 35,000 clones, 92% seen once. Sample: blood, taken from a patient who underwent chemoradiotherapy. The receptors derive from a human donor with HPV-associated anogenital cancer.

This clone appeared once. The rearrangement joins TRBV27 to TRBJ2-5; 8 positions agree with TRBD2. The J call may be in error: the DNA end matches TRBJ2-7 better. Germline V CDR1 and CDR2: MNHEY, SMNVEV (reference sequence). CDR3 length: 16 residues. CDR3 nucleotide sequence: TGTGCCAGCCAGGCTCACGAAGCGGGGGCCCGCTACGAGCAGTACTTC. Amino acids: CASQAHEAGARYEQYF.

This clone was observed a single time. The rearrangement uses TRBV4-1 and TRBJ2-3; weak D call: TRBD2 (6 bases). The V gene's germline CDR1 is MGHRA and CDR2 YSYEKL. This CDR3 region has 15 residues. Between the trimmed V and J ends, which lost 1 base and 1 base, there was a span of 9 bases. The CDR3 DNA sequence: TGCGCCAGCAGCCAAGGTCCTAGCGGCACAGATACGCAGTATTTT. Translating gives CASSQGPSGTDTQYF.

The chain recombines TRBV6-5 with TRBJ2-6; perhaps TRBD1 as D (6 bases). CDR3 size: 15 residues. In germline, CDR1 is MNHEY, CDR2 SVGAGI. Trimming left V 6 bases short and J 2 bases short, with 11 bases between. The DNA for the CDR3 is TGTGCCAGCAGCCCCGACAGGACTGGGGCCAACGTCCTGACTTTC. Its protein is CASSPDRTGANVLTF.

CDR3 nucleotides: TGTGCCAGCAGTTACTCGGGGACAGGGCCTACGGGGGCTTTCTTT. Protein sequence: CASSYSGTGPTGAFF. The chain has TRBV6-6 and TRBJ1-1, with 9 positions matching TRBD1. The CDR3 extends over 15 amino acids. From germline, CDR1 is MNHNY and CDR2 SVGAGI (reference sequence). The junction had 10 bases not matched to a gene; V was cut back by 0 bases and J by 11 bases.

A note on this clone: Other DNA sequences in this specimen translate into the identical CDR3. The genes are TRBV7-3 and TRBJ1-6, with 8 bases that match TRBD1. The CDR3 has 15 residues. Trimming took 0 bases from V and 9 from J; bases not matched to a gene: 4. The germline V gene encodes CDR1 SGHTA and CDR2 FQGTGA. CDR3 DNA: TGTGCCAGCAGCTTAACCGGACAGGGAAGTTCACCCCTCCACTTT. The encoded protein is CASSLTGQGSSPLHF.

The CDR3: CASSLSRGPKDNYGYTF. Here the CDR3 DNA reads TGCGCCAGCAGCTTGTCGCGGGGCCCTAAAGATAACTATGGCTACACCTTC. The rearrangement joins TRBV5-1 to TRBJ1-2; weak D call: TRBD1 (5 bases). The length of the CDR3 is 17 residues. Trimming took 1 base from V and 1 from J, leaving 17 bases between them. The germline CDR1 and CDR2 sequences are SGHRS and YFSETQ. Variable domain in full (rest from reference TRBV5-1 and TRBJ1-2): KAGVTQTPRYLIKTRGQQVTLSCSPISGHRSVSWYQQTPGQGLQFLFEYFSETQRNKGNFPGRFSGRQFSNSRSEMNVSTLELGDSALYLCASSLSRGPKDNYGYTFGSGTRLTVV.

The chain joins TRBV7-2 to TRBJ2-7; 9 bases map to TRBD2. Germline V gene lookup returns CDR1 SGHTA and CDR2 FQGNSA. The CDR3 has 13 amino acids. J lost 2 bases, V lost 5 bases, and 1 base had no gene match. In DNA form, the CDR3 reads TGTGCCAGCAGCGCGGGAGGGCCCTACGAGCAGTACTTC. It encodes CASSAGGPYEQYF.

This chain uses TRBV30 with TRBJ1-1; D is unresolved. Per germline, CDR1 GTSNPN and CDR2 SVGIG (reference sequence). Trimming left V 2 bases short and J 3 bases short, with 10 bases between. There are 13 residues in the CDR3. The DNA of the CDR3 is TGTGCCTGGAGTATAGGGTGGGACACTGAAGCTTTCTTT. Its protein is CAWSIGWDTEAFF.

J is TRBJ2-1 and V is TRBV4-3; TRBD2 aligns across 11 bases. The CDR3 is made up of 17 amino acids. V lost 0 bases and J lost 5; bases outside the gene matches: 6. CDR1 and CDR2 from the germline V gene are LGHNA and YSLEER. This chain's CDR3 is CASSQDHLAGGNNEQFF. For the CDR3, the DNA is TGCGCCAGCAGCCAAGACCACCTAGCGGGGGGAAACAATGAGCAGTTCTTC.

CDR3 in DNA: TGTGCCAGCAGCCCCCGACAGGGACTCTTGGTGAGGGGCTACACCTTC. As protein: CASSPRQGLLVRGYTF. The chain joins TRBV14 to TRBJ1-2; 7 bases are shared with TRBD1. Germline V gene lookup returns CDR1 SGHDN and CDR2 FVKESK. The CDR3 spans 16 residues. With 4 bases clipped from V and 8 bases from J, the junction kept 16 bases outside the gene matches.

This clone was observed a single time. The CDR3 loop reads CASRDRGETQYF. The CDR3 bases are TGTGCCAGCAGGGACAGGGGAGAGACCCAGTACTTC. The chain recombines TRBV6-5 with TRBJ2-5; 9 bases are shared with TRBD1. CDR3 size: 12 residues. After removal of 6 bases from V and 4 bases from J, the junction contained 0 bases not matched to a gene. The germline gives CDR1 MNHEY, CDR2 SVGAGI.

This rearrangement joins TRBV27 to TRBJ1-2; a possible D gene is TRBD1 (6 bases). The CDR3 spans 14 residues. V shed 3 bases and J shed 2 bases, with 10 bases lying between them. Germline V gene sequence: CDR1 MNHEY, CDR2 SMNVEV (reference sequence). The CDR3 reads CASSFGGGNYGYTF. The CDR3 nucleotides are TGTGCCAGCAGTTTTGGGGGCGGAAACTATGGCTACACCTTC.

The chain has TRBV18 and TRBJ1-2; 9 bases are a match to TRBD1. The CDR3 is 16 residues long. The germline V gene has CDR1 KGHSH and CDR2 LQKENI. J was trimmed by 3 bases and V by 5 bases; bases with no gene match: 10. CDR3 coding DNA: TGTGCCAGCTCAGCCGGGACAGGGTTTGTGGACTATGGCTACACCTTC. Translated: CASSAGTGFVDYGYTF. Complete variable domain (other parts from reference TRBV18 and TRBJ1-2): NAGVMQNPRHLVRRRGQEARLRCSPMKGHSHVYWYRQLPEEGLKFMVYLQKENIIDESGMPKERFSAEFPKEGPSILRIQQVVRGDSAAYFCASSAGTGFVDYGYTFGSGTRLTVV.

The chain couples TRBV5-4 to TRBJ1-3; D is ambiguous. The germline CDR1 and CDR2 sequences are SGHNT and YYREEE (reference sequence). Trimming took 10 bases from V and 0 from J, leaving 14 bases between them. CDR3 size: 14 residues. The CDR3 spells CAGRHWNSGNTIYF. The DNA for the CDR3 is TGTGCCGGCCGTCATTGGAACTCTGGAAACACCATATATTTT.

This chain joins TRBV11-3 and TRBJ1-5; perhaps TRBD1 as D (5 bases). V was shortened by 6 bases and J by 9 bases, with 18 bases between the two germline ends. The CDR3 has 14 amino acids. CDR1 and CDR2 from the germline V gene are SGHNT and YENEEA. The CDR3 DNA sequence: TGTGCCAGCAGTTACGGGACGGCGGGCGCGCCCCAGCATTTT. Amino acid sequence: CASSYGTAGAPQHF.

The chain is built from TRBV19 and TRBJ1-5; 8 bases agree with TRBD1. Germline CDR1 is LNHDA and CDR2 is SQIVND (reference sequence). The CDR3 sequence is 15 residues long. Trimming cost V 5 bases and J 0 bases; bases outside gene matches: 3. The CDR3 nucleotides read TGTGCCAGTAGTCACAGGGGGAATAGCAATCAGCCCCAGCATTTT. As protein: CASSHRGNSNQPQHF.

The rearrangement joins TRBV19 to TRBJ2-7; no clear D. Germline V gene sequence: CDR1 LNHDA, CDR2 SQIVND (reference sequence). The ends were cut back, 5 bases at V and 6 bases at J, with 14 bases in the middle. This CDR3 is built from 13 residues. The CDR3 sequence is CASSFEVIGEQYF. CDR3 in DNA: TGTGCCAGTAGTTTTGAGGTTATTGGCGAGCAGTACTTC.

The chain employs TRBV7-3 and TRBJ1-1; 7 nucleotides agree with TRBD1. The J segment lost 4 bases and the V segment lost 1 base, leaving 18 bases of the junction unmatched. This CDR3 region has 19 residues. Germline values: CDR1 SGHTA, CDR2 FQGTGA. CDR3 in amino acids: CASSLNFGLPTGRGTEAFF. The CDR3 DNA sequence: TGTGCCAGCAGCTTAAACTTTGGACTTCCGACAGGGCGAGGCACTGAAGCTTTCTTT.